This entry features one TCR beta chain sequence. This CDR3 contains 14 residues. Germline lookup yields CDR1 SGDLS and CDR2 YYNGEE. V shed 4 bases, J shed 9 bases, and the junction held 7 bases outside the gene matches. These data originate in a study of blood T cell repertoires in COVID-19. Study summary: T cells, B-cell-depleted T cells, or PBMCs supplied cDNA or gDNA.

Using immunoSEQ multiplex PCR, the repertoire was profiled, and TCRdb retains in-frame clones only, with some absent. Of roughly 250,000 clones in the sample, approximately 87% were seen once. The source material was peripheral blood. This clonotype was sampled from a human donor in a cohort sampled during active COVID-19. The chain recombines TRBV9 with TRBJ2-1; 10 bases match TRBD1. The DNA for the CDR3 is TGTGCCAGCAGCCCTTGGGACAGGGGACTTGAGCAGTTCTTC. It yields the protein CASSPWDRGLEQFF.